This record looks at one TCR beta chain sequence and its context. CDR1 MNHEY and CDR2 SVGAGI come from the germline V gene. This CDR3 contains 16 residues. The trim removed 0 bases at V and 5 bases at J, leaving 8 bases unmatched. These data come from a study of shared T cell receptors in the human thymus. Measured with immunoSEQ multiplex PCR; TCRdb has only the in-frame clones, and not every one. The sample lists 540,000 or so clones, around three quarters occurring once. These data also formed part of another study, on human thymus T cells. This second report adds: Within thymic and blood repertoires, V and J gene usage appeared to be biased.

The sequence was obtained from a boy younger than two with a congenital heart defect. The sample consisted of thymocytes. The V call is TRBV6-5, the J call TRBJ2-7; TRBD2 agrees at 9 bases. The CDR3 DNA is TGTGCCAGCAGTTACTCGAGGGCGGGAGGGCCCCACGAGCAGTACTTC. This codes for CASSYSRAGGPHEQYF.